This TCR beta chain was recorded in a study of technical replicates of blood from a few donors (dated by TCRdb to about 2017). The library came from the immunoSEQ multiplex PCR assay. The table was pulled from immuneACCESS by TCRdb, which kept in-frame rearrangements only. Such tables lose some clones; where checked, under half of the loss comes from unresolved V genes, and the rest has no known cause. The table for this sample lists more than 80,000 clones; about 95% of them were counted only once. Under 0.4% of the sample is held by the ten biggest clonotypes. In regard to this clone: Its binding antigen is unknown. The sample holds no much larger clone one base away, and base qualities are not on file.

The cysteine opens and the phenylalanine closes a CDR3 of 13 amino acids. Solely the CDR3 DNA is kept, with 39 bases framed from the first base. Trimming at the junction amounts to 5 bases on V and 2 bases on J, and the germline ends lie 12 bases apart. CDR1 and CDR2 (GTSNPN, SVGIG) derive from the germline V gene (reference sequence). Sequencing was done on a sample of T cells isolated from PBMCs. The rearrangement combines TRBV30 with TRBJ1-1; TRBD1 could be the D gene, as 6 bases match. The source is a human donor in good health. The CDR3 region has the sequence CAWAGDFNTEAFF. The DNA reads TGTGCCTGGGCAGGGGATTTTAACACTGAAGCTTTCTTT.